The table lists the clone carrying this T cell receptor (beta chain) with a few counts. Original data processing: Reference gene primer amplification yielded estimated nucleated cell counts. This table comes from immunoSEQ multiplex PCR, and its TCRdb copy is limited to in-frame clones, with some not included. V and J calls and clone size are copied from that table; D and trimming were computed from the DNA. The profile shows about 210,000 clones, more than 70% of them singletons. The data are from a study of blood T cell repertoires in COVID-19. Overall study: Acute and convalescent COVID-19 specimens originated in the United States, Italy and Spain. From T cells, B-cell-depleted T cells, or PBMCs came the material, which was cDNA or gDNA.

Material: peripheral blood. The sequence came from a human donor in a cohort sampled during active COVID-19.

DNA for the CDR3: TGTGCCAGCTCACCAGGTAGTCGCAATCAGCCCCAGCATTTT. Protein product: CASSPGSRNQPQHF. The V call is TRBV18, the J call TRBJ1-5; D is undetermined. The V gene lost 2 bases and the J gene lost 2 bases, with 7 bases spanning the gap. The V gene's germline CDR1 is KGHSH and CDR2 LQKENI. This CDR3 spans 14 amino acids. The full variable domain, rest sourced from reference TRBV18 and TRBJ1-5, is NAGVMQNPRHLVRRRGQEARLRCSPMKGHSHVYWYRQLPEEGLKFMVYLQKENIIDESGMPKERFSAEFPKEGPSILRIQQVVRGDSAAYFCASSPGSRNQPQHFGDGTRLSIL.